These 7 T cell receptor beta chains were all obtained from the same sample, sequenced in a study of post-analysis software for immune sequencing data. Regarding the study as a whole: Elevated frequency relative to controls characterized several TRBV segments in patients, TRBV5-6, TRBV5-1 and TRBV20-1 among them.

Which antigens these TCRs recognize remains unknown. cDNA libraries for TCR beta contained unique molecular identifiers. TCRdb analysed the PCR reads with MiXCR anew, one entry per CDR3 protein. This table holds about 820,000 distinct CDR3 sequences, approximately 53% found once. The sequencing input was blood. These receptors were taken from a girl aged 5-17 years with multiple sclerosis.

The gene calls are TRBV4-1 and TRBJ2-7, with 12 bases lining up with TRBD2. V gave up 0 bases and J gave up 7 bases; unmatched junction bases: 13. This CDR3 spans 18 amino acids. Germline values: CDR1 MGHRA, CDR2 YSYEKL. CDR3 sequence (DNA): TGCGCCAGCAGCCAAGATCCTCAGGGGACTAGCGGGCTAAAAGAGCAGTACTTC. Residues: CASSQDPQGTSGLKEQYF.

The chain is built from TRBV9 and TRBJ2-1, with D perhaps given as TRBD1 or TRBD2 (6 bases each). The CDR3 loop spans 16 amino acids. CDR1 SGDLS and CDR2 YYNGEE come from the germline V gene. The ends were cut back, 3 bases at V and 0 bases at J, with 13 bases in the middle. DNA for the CDR3: TGTGCCAGCAGCGAGACCGGGGGCCGCTCCTACAATGAGCAGTTCTTC. It translates to CASSETGGRSYNEQFF. Using reference TRBV9 and TRBJ2-1 for the parts outside the CDR3, the full variable domain is DSGVTQTPKHLITATGQRVTLRCSPRSGDLSVYWYQQSLDQGLQFLIQYYNGEERAKGNILERFSAQQFPDLHSELNLSSLELGDSALYFCASSETGGRSYNEQFFGPGTRLTVL.

This sequence joins TRBV5-1 and TRBJ2-5; 7 positions match TRBD2. Germline V gene data show CDR1 as SGHRS and CDR2 as YFSETQ. The ends lost 0 bases at V and 11 bases at J; junction bases unmatched: 13. CDR3 length: 15 amino acids. DNA for the CDR3: TGCGCCAGCAGCTTGGATGGGGGGGGGATCGTGGAGCAGTACTTC. It yields the protein CASSLDGGGIVEQYF. Looking up the rest from reference TRBV5-1 and TRBJ2-5 gives the full variable domain: KAGVTQTPRYLIKTRGQQVTLSCSPISGHRSVSWYQQTPGQGLQFLFEYFSETQRNKGNFPGRFSGRQFSNSRSEMNVSTLELGDSALYLCASSLDGGGIVEQYFGPGTRLLVL.

V usage is TRBV6-2 or TRBV6-3 and J usage is TRBJ2-6; 9 positions agree with TRBD1. The V segment lost 5 bases and the J segment 1 base; nucleotides outside the gene matches: 9. Germline V gene data show CDR1 as MNHEY and CDR2 as SVGEGT. CDR3 length: 18 amino acids. Here the CDR3 reads CASSTWDRARSGANVLTF. The CDR3 coding sequence is TGTGCCAGCAGTACTTGGGACAGGGCTCGTTCTGGGGCCAACGTCCTGACTTTC.

Only a few counts were recorded for this clonotype. The gene calls are TRBV5-1 and TRBJ2-5, with 8 bases matching TRBD2. J gave up 2 bases and V 0 bases, and 3 bases lay outside the gene matches. CDR1 is SGHRS and CDR2 is YFSETQ in the germline V gene. The CDR3 is made up of 15 amino acids. CDR3 sequence reads: CASSLAAGVQETQYF. DNA of the CDR3: TGCGCCAGCAGCTTGGCAGCGGGGGTTCAAGAGACCCAGTACTTC. Full variable domain (missing parts from reference TRBV5-1 and TRBJ2-5): KAGVTQTPRYLIKTRGQQVTLSCSPISGHRSVSWYQQTPGQGLQFLFEYFSETQRNKGNFPGRFSGRQFSNSRSEMNVSTLELGDSALYLCASSLAAGVQETQYFGPGTRLLVL.

This chain links TRBV20-1 with TRBJ2-1; a possible D gene is TRBD2 (5 bases). Trimming took 5 bases from V and 0 from J, leaving 11 bases between them. The germline CDR1 and CDR2 sequences are DFQATT and SNEGSKA (reference sequence). CDR3 length equals 14 residues. The CDR3 loop reads CSALSGSSYNEQFF. The CDR3 DNA sequence: TGCAGTGCTCTCAGCGGAAGCTCCTACAATGAGCAGTTCTTC.

The chain carries TRBV14 and TRBJ2-7; TRBD2 aligns across 11 bases. The CDR3 contains 15 residues. CDR1 is SGHDN, CDR2 FVKESK, per germline. The trim removed 3 bases at V and 7 bases at J, leaving 8 bases unmatched. CDR3 sequence: CASSHLAGGYNEQYF. CDR3 coding DNA: TGTGCCAGCAGCCATTTAGCGGGGGGGTACAATGAGCAGTACTTC. The whole variable domain, remainder taken from reference TRBV14 and TRBJ2-7, is EAGVTQFPSHSVIEKGQTVTLRCDPISGHDNLYWYRRVMGKEIKFLLHFVKESKQDESGMPNNRFLAERTGGTYSTLKVQPAELEDSGVYFCASSHLAGGYNEQYFGPGTRLTVT.